A selection of T cell receptor beta chains follows, all from one sample in a study of shared clonotypes between healthy human individuals. The repertoire was sequenced with immunoSEQ multiplex PCR; TCRdb's copy has only in-frame clones and lacks some. This table holds around 2.1 million clones, 90% to 97% found once. What was sequenced was naive CD4+ T cells sorted from blood. The source is a man between 18 and 35 years old in good health. Each CDR3 is given with its conserved first and last residue. The D gene is left open where the match is weak. For some rows the clone size is stated as once, few or many, or as a class when expanded; others skip it.

D	size	V	J	CDR3	DNA
NA	NA	TRBV9	TRBJ2-2	CASSVDNTGELFF	TGTGCCAGCAGCGTAGATAACACCGGGGAGCTGTTTTTT
TRBD1	NA	TRBV5-1	TRBJ2-1	CASSLGDRGSPLYNEQFF	TGCGCCAGCAGCTTGGGGGACAGGGGGAGCCCCCTTTACAATGAGCAGTTCTTC
NA	once	TRBV6-5	TRBJ1-4	CASSYGSVNEKLFF	TGTGCCAGCAGTTACGGTTCGGTGAATGAAAAACTGTTTTTT
NA	NA	TRBV5-1	TRBJ1-1	CASSFGEHNTEAFF	TGCGCCAGCAGCTTTGGGGAACATAACACTGAAGCTTTCTTT
NA	NA	TRBV29-1	TRBJ2-4	CSVAGSAKNIQYF	TGCAGCGTTGCTGGGAGCGCCAAAAACATTCAGTACTTC
NA	NA	TRBV30	TRBJ1-1	CAWSVSANTEAFF	TGTGCCTGGAGTGTATCGGCGAACACTGAAGCTTTCTTT
NA	once	TRBV10-3	TRBJ2-3	CAISEEGTSTDTQYF	TGTGCCATCAGTGAGGAGGGAACTAGCACAGATACGCAGTATTTT
NA	NA	TRBV7-9	TRBJ2-5	CASSLAATNQETQYF	TGTGCCAGCAGCTTAGCGGCCACTAACCAAGAGACCCAGTACTTC
TRBD1	NA	TRBV5-1	TRBJ1-2	CASSRQGDGYTF	TGCGCCAGCAGTAGACAGGGAGATGGCTACACCTTC
NA	NA	TRBV5-4	TRBJ1-2	CASSLDVFFGYTF	TGTGCCAGCAGCTTGGATGTCTTCTTTGGCTACACCTTC
NA	few	TRBV10-1	TRBJ1-5	CASSNSNQPQHF	TGCGCCAGCAGTAATAGCAATCAGCCCCAGCATTTT
NA	NA	TRBV30	TRBJ1-2	CAWSSQGRNGYTF	TGTGCCTGGAGTTCACAGGGAAGGAATGGCTACACCTTC
NA	NA	TRBV7-9	TRBJ1-5	CASSLAPSNQPQHF	TGTGCCAGCAGCTTAGCTCCGAGCAATCAGCCCCAGCATTTT
NA	NA	TRBV29-1	TRBJ1-3	CSVEGRNSGNTIYF	TGCAGCGTTGAGGGGCGAAACTCTGGAAACACCATATATTTT
NA	NA	TRBV6-1	TRBJ2-1	CASSVQEYEQFF	TGTGCCAGCTCGGTCCAGGAATATGAGCAGTTCTTC
TRBD1	NA	TRBV29-1	TRBJ2-2	CSVQGAGGELFF	TGCAGCGTTCAGGGGGCGGGCGGGGAGCTGTTTTTT
NA	NA	TRBV30	TRBJ2-7	CAWSSRRGSYEQYF	TGTGCCTGGAGTTCCCGCAGAGGCTCCTACGAGCAGTACTTC
NA	NA	TRBV10-3	TRBJ1-2	CAVSTGTGYGYTF	TGTGCCGTGAGCACCGGGACGGGCTATGGCTACACCTTC
TRBD2	NA	TRBV11-2	TRBJ2-5	CASSLEGGTQETQYF	TGTGCCAGCAGCTTAGAGGGGGGGACCCAAGAGACCCAGTACTTC
NA	NA	TRBV7-2	TRBJ2-5	CASSLLQETQYF	TGTGCCAGCAGCCTCTTGCAAGAGACCCAGTACTTC
TRBD1	NA	TRBV6-5	TRBJ1-2	CASRPDRGYGYTF	TGTGCCAGCAGACCCGACAGGGGGTATGGCTACACCTTC
NA	NA	TRBV11-3	TRBJ2-3	CASSSQGSDTQYF	TGTGCCAGCAGCTCGCAGGGATCAGATACGCAGTATTTT
TRBD1	NA	TRBV27	TRBJ1-1	CASSKQGANTEAFF	TGTGCCAGCAGTAAACAGGGGGCGAACACTGAAGCTTTCTTT
NA	NA	TRBV11-3	TRBJ2-7	CASSPRGSGNYEQYF	TGTGCCAGCAGCCCCCGGGGCTCCGGAAACTACGAGCAGTACTTC
TRBD1	NA	TRBV10-2	TRBJ1-5	CASSTGGDTQPQHF	TGCGCCAGCAGTACAGGGGGCGATACTCAGCCCCAGCATTTT
NA	NA	TRBV5-1	TRBJ1-2	CASSLEGDTYGYTF	TGCGCCAGCAGCTTAGAGGGGGACACCTATGGCTACACCTTC
NA	NA	TRBV19	TRBJ1-5	CASMGAVSHSNQPQHF	TGTGCCAGTATGGGGGCGGTGAGCCATAGCAATCAGCCCCAGCATTTT
NA	NA	TRBV6-4	TRBJ2-5	CASSDSIWHPRETQYF	TGTGCCAGCAGTGACTCGATATGGCACCCGAGGGAGACCCAGTACTTC
NA	NA	TRBV5-4	TRBJ2-7	CASSGPFGAQQYF	TGTGCCAGCAGCGGCCCTTTCGGGGCCCAGCAGTACTTC
NA	NA	TRBV4-3	TRBJ1-3	CASSQDLGVRHSGNTIYF	TGCGCCAGCAGCCAAGATCTCGGGGTTCGGCACTCTGGAAACACCATATATTTT
NA	NA	TRBV4-1	TRBJ1-2	CASSQAISGYGYTF	TGCGCCAGCAGCCAAGCCATATCTGGCTATGGCTACACCTTC
TRBD1	NA	TRBV6-5	TRBJ2-7	CASSRGQLEQYF	TGTGCCAGCAGCCGGGGACAGCTGGAGCAGTACTTC
NA	NA	TRBV7-2	TRBJ1-2	CASSLAGITYGYTF	TGTGCCAGCAGCTTAGCTGGGATTACCTATGGCTACACCTTC
TRBD2	once	TRBV18	TRBJ2-7	CASSSNWGGYEQYF	TGTGCCAGCTCATCGAACTGGGGGGGCTACGAGCAGTACTTC
TRBD1	NA	TRBV7-3	TRBJ2-5	CASSPDRAVGTQYF	TGTGCCAGCAGCCCGGACAGGGCCGTGGGGACCCAGTACTTC
NA	NA	TRBV29-1	TRBJ1-1	CSVENRAENTEAFF	TGCAGCGTTGAAAATAGGGCGGAAAACACTGAAGCTTTCTTT
NA	NA	TRBV28	TRBJ1-5	CASSYWSGNQPQHF	TGTGCCAGCAGTTACTGGTCAGGCAATCAGCCCCAGCATTTT
NA	NA	TRBV27	TRBJ2-7	CASSLSWAGSNEQYF	TGTGCCAGCAGTTTATCCTGGGCGGGTAGTAACGAGCAGTACTTC
NA	NA	TRBV28	TRBJ1-1	CASSLILGQNTEAFF	TGTGCCAGCAGTTTGATACTAGGGCAGAACACTGAAGCTTTCTTT
NA	NA	TRBV7-9	TRBJ1-1	CASSTRQNTEAFF	TGTGCCAGCAGCACCAGACAGAACACTGAAGCTTTCTTT
NA	NA	TRBV5-4	TRBJ2-2	CASSLGASVMNTGELFF	TGTGCCAGCAGCTTGGGGGCAAGCGTTATGAACACCGGGGAGCTGTTTTTT
TRBD2	NA	TRBV7-8	TRBJ2-7	CASSLQQLAARGSHEQYF	TGTGCCAGCAGCTTGCAGCAACTAGCGGCCCGAGGGTCCCACGAGCAGTACTTC
TRBD1	NA	TRBV2	TRBJ2-1	CASTTDRGVHNEQFF	TGTGCCAGCACAACCGACAGGGGAGTACACAATGAGCAGTTCTTC
NA	few	TRBV30	TRBJ1-2	CAWSVGTGTQHGYTF	TGTGCCTGGAGTGTTGGGACCGGGACACAGCATGGCTACACCTTC
TRBD1	NA	TRBV5-5	TRBJ1-2	CASSWDRGSFYGYTF	TGTGCCAGCAGCTGGGACAGGGGGTCTTTCTATGGCTACACCTTC
TRBD2	NA	TRBV19	TRBJ2-1	CASFPGLADYSSYNEQFF	TGTGCCAGTTTCCCGGGACTAGCGGATTATTCCTCCTACAATGAGCAGTTCTTC
NA	NA	TRBV6-1	TRBJ1-5	CASGQANNQPQHF	TGTGCCAGCGGGCAGGCTAACAATCAGCCCCAGCATTTT
NA	NA	TRBV5-6	TRBJ2-3	CASSQGGDTQYF	TGTGCCAGCAGTCAAGGGGGGGATACGCAGTATTTT
NA	NA	TRBV21-1	TRBJ1-6	CASRRSTGFYNSPLHF	TGTGCCAGCAGACGATCAACAGGCTTTTATAATTCACCCCTCCACTTT
NA	NA	TRBV20-1	TRBJ2-1	CSAVHNEQFF	TGCAGTGCTGTACACAATGAGCAGTTCTTC
NA	NA	TRBV27	TRBJ1-1	CASSTGVNTEAFF	TGTGCCAGCAGTACGGGGGTGAACACTGAAGCTTTCTTT
NA	NA	TRBV10-1	TRBJ2-7	CASSESSSYEQYF	TGCGCCAGCAGTGAGTCCAGTTCCTACGAGCAGTACTTC
NA	NA	TRBV6-6	TRBJ1-5	CASSQTQGRGNQPQHF	TGTGCCAGCAGCCAAACCCAGGGACGAGGCAATCAGCCCCAGCATTTT